A single sample is the source of the 19 T cell receptor beta chains below, sequenced in a study of shared clonotypes between healthy human individuals. Generated by immunoSEQ multiplex PCR, the TCRdb table keeps only in-frame clones and is missing some. The table records approximately 500,000 clones, 78% of them present only once. Material: PBMCs. The receptors come from a woman aged 40-49 years in good health. Some clones in this sample may be carry-over from other donors' samples.

As concerns this clone: This sample also contains other DNA sequences that code for the same CDR3. V gene TRBV5-1 combines with J gene TRBJ1-1; TRBD1 matches 9 bases. This CDR3 spans 15 amino acids. CDR1 is SGHRS and CDR2 is YFSETQ in the germline V gene. J gave up 1 base and V 4 bases, and 5 bases lay outside the gene matches. CDR3 in amino acids: CASSLAGQGNTEAFF. The CDR3 bases are TGCGCCAGCAGCCTGGCGGGACAGGGGAACACTGAAGCTTTCTTT.

The chain employs TRBV6-5 and TRBJ1-4, with 7 bases fitting TRBD1. Looked up from germline, CDR1 is MNHEY and CDR2 is SVGAGI. V was pared by 6 bases and J by 7 bases, with 11 bases of the junction left unmatched. This CDR3 has 15 residues. For the CDR3, the DNA is TGTGCCAGCAGACGGAGGGGGCGGGAGGGTGAAAAACTGTTTTTT. Translated, it gives CASRRRGREGEKLFF.

To note about this clone: Possible read error: a much larger clone is one base away. The gene calls are TRBV6-6 and TRBJ2-7; D unresolved. V was cut by 2 bases and J by 2 bases, with 10 bases left in between. The CDR3 contains 14 residues. CDR1 and CDR2 from the germline V gene are MNHNY and SVGAGI (reference sequence). CDR3 protein: CASSYGVQTYEQYF. In nucleotides, the CDR3 is TGTGCCAGCAGTTACGGGGTTCAAACCTACGAGCAGTACTTC.

The gene calls are TRBV27 and TRBJ2-2, with D perhaps matching TRBD1 (6 bases). Germline V CDR1 and CDR2: MNHEY, SMNVEV (reference sequence). V lost 3 bases to trimming and J lost 4 bases, with 12 bases between them. This CDR3 has 15 amino acids. CDR3 nucleotides: TGTGCCAGCAGTTTTAGGCAGGGGCGCACCGGGGAGCTGTTTTTT. Translating gives CASSFRQGRTGELFF.

This chain connects TRBV27 to TRBJ2-6; 7 bases are a match to TRBD1. Trimming at V came to 3 bases and at J to 4 bases, leaving 9 bases not matched to a gene. Germline lookup yields CDR1 MNHEY and CDR2 SMNVEV (reference sequence). CDR3 size: 17 residues. CDR3 coding DNA: TGTGCCAGCAGTTTGAATGGACAGGTCTCAGGGGCCAACGTCCTGACTTTC. Translated: CASSLNGQVSGANVLTF. The full variable domain, rest sourced from reference TRBV27 and TRBJ2-6, is EAQVTQNPRYLITVTGKKLTVTCSQNMNHEYMSWYRQDPGLGLRQIYYSMNVEVTDKGDVPEGYKVSRKEKRNFPLILESPSPNQTSLYFCASSLNGQVSGANVLTFGAGSRLTVL.

At least ten counts were recorded for this clone. The rearrangement uses TRBV4-3 and TRBJ2-6; perhaps D is TRBD1 or TRBD2 (6 bases each). CDR1 is LGHNA and CDR2 is YSLEER in the germline V gene. The CDR3 sequence is 16 residues long. The V end was cut by 0 bases, the J end by 4 bases, with 10 bases between. CDR3 in DNA: TGCGCCAGCAGCCAAGATGGGGGGACAGGGGCCAACGTCCTGACTTTC. Its protein is CASSQDGGTGANVLTF.

This sequence joins TRBV6-5 and TRBJ2-5; the match to TRBD2 covers 10 bases. The germline gives CDR1 MNHEY, CDR2 SVGAGI. Trimming took 2 bases from V and 4 from J; bases not matched to a gene: 4. The CDR3 is 15 amino acids. In DNA form, the CDR3 reads TGTGCCAGCAGTTACGAAGCGGGAGGGTCAGAGACCCAGTACTTC. Residues: CASSYEAGGSETQYF.

V usage is TRBV11-2 and J usage is TRBJ2-1; 14 bases are shared with TRBD2. In germline, CDR1 is SGHAT, CDR2 FQNNGV. J was trimmed by 7 bases and V by 6 bases; bases with no gene match: 2. The CDR3 sequence is 14 residues long. The CDR3, as DNA: TGTGCCAGCAGTGGGACTAGCGGGAGTAATGAGCAGTTCTTC. This encodes CASSGTSGSNEQFF.

This chain joins TRBV7-2 and TRBJ2-3; 8 bases map to TRBD2. The CDR3 runs to 17 residues. Germline CDR1 is SGHTA and CDR2 is FQGNSA. J lost 6 bases, V lost 1 base, and 12 bases had no gene match. CDR3 nucleotides: TGTGCCAGCAGCTTAGTCGGGCCAGCGGGAGCCGGCGATACGCAGTATTTT. Translation gives CASSLVGPAGAGDTQYF.

The DNA of the CDR3 is TGCGCCAGCAGCTTGTTCATTAGTTACGAGCAGTACTTC. Its translation is CASSLFISYEQYF. V is TRBV5-1 and J is TRBJ2-7, with D uncertain. Looked up from germline, CDR1 is SGHRS and CDR2 is YFSETQ. CDR3 length equals 13 residues. Trimming pared 1 base from V and 4 bases from J, leaving 9 bases between. Variable domain in full (rest from reference TRBV5-1 and TRBJ2-7): KAGVTQTPRYLIKTRGQQVTLSCSPISGHRSVSWYQQTPGQGLQFLFEYFSETQRNKGNFPGRFSGRQFSNSRSEMNVSTLELGDSALYLCASSLFISYEQYFGPGTRLTVT.

This sequence joins TRBV29-1 and TRBJ2-1; 8 bases fit TRBD2. V shed 2 bases, J shed 10 bases, and the junction held 16 bases outside the gene matches. Germline V gene data show CDR1 as SQVTM and CDR2 as ANQGSEA. This CDR3 spans 16 amino acids. Here the CDR3 reads CSVEPLGTRGPGEQFF. The CDR3 DNA follows: TGCAGCGTTGAACCCCTAGGGACTAGGGGTCCGGGCGAGCAGTTCTTC.

This chain joins TRBV5-4 and TRBJ2-6; D perhaps matches TRBD1 (5 bases). V lost 2 bases and J lost 4, with 16 bases in between. The CDR3 loop spans 17 amino acids. Germline loops: CDR1 SGHNT, CDR2 YYREEE (reference sequence). Written as DNA, the CDR3 is TGTGCCAGCAGCTTTAGTACTGGGGCGGCAGGGGCCAACGTCCTGACTTTC. It is translated as CASSFSTGAAGANVLTF.

The V call is TRBV27, the J call TRBJ1-2; D might be TRBD1 (5 bases). Between the trimmed V and J ends, which lost 0 bases and 4 bases, there was a span of 9 bases. Per the germline V gene, CDR1 is MNHEY and CDR2 is SMNVEV (reference sequence). CDR3 length equals 14 residues. The CDR3 here is CASSLSPGFYGYTF. Here the CDR3 DNA reads TGTGCCAGCAGTTTATCGCCAGGGTTCTATGGCTACACCTTC.

About this clone itself: The sample carries other DNA sequences with the same CDR3. This chain connects TRBV7-8 to TRBJ2-7; TRBD2 aligns across 7 bases. V lost 4 bases, J lost 1 base, and 13 bases stayed unmatched. This CDR3 region has 17 residues. CDR1 SGHVS and CDR2 FQNEAQ come from the germline V gene. The CDR3 sequence: CASSSRVGGSSSYEQYF. In DNA, the CDR3 is TGTGCCAGCAGCTCTAGAGTCGGCGGGAGCTCGTCCTACGAGCAGTACTTC.

The CDR3 is CASSYAGEQTQYF. CDR3 in DNA: TGTGCCAGCAGTTATGCCGGGGAGCAGACCCAGTACTTC. V usage is TRBV6-5 and J usage is TRBJ2-5; tentatively, D is TRBD2 (5 bases). Germline CDR1 is MNHEY and CDR2 is SVGAGI. Trimming cost V 3 bases and J 6 bases, with 11 bases left between them. This CDR3 spans 13 amino acids.

This chain links TRBV7-2 with TRBJ1-3; the D is unclear. Per germline, CDR1 SGHTA and CDR2 FQGNSA. The CDR3 has 12 residues. Deletions cut 5 bases from V and 9 bases from J, with 11 bases between. CDR3 region: CASSVMEGTIYF. CDR3 coding DNA: TGTGCCAGCAGCGTGATGGAGGGCACCATATATTTT.

This clone was seen only a few times. The chain has TRBV5-5 and TRBJ1-1; D is unresolved. The CDR3 has 14 amino acids. Trimming removed 4 bases from V and 4 bases from J, with 14 bases in between. Germline CDR1 and CDR2: SGHKS and YYEKEE (reference sequence). CDR3 DNA: TGTGCCAGCAGCAGGACTGGGTGGGTCACTGAAGCTTTCTTT. This encodes CASSRTGWVTEAFF.

The J gene is TRBJ2-7, the V gene TRBV19; D tentatively reads TRBD1 or TRBD2 (5 bases each). There are 13 residues in the CDR3. Germline CDR1 reads LNHDA; CDR2 reads SQIVND (reference sequence). With 3 bases removed from V and 4 bases from J, the gap between germline ends came to 10 bases. This CDR3 is CASSMQGVYEQYF. The CDR3 nucleotides read TGTGCCAGTAGTATGCAGGGAGTTTACGAGCAGTACTTC.

The rearrangement uses TRBV7-2 and TRBJ2-5, with D possibly TRBD1 on 6 matching bases. Germline CDR1 and CDR2: SGHTA and FQGNSA. The CDR3 has 15 residues. V dropped 1 base and J dropped 7 bases, with 16 bases sitting between them. CDR3 sequence: CASSLEGGAGVTQYF. In DNA, the CDR3 is TGTGCCAGCAGCTTAGAAGGTGGGGCAGGGGTGACCCAGTACTTC.